This T cell receptor (beta chain) was profiled in a study of blood T cells in healthy people across ages. General observations from the study: Older individuals had lower TCR beta diversity per million T cells (the decline was roughly linear).

Those donating, healthy Caucasian individuals from Russia, were aged 6 to 90. Researchers collected roughly 10 milliliters of peripheral blood from every single donor. Total RNA, at least 5 micrograms per sample, was extracted from PBMCs. Primers used in a second PCR of about 7 to 12 cycles were a sample-barcoded 5' primer and a J-beta primer mix. TCRdb redid the calling of the 5' RACE reads with MiXCR, one entry per CDR3 protein. The sample lists approximately 730,000 distinct CDR3 sequences; about 40% were seen once. A word on this clonotype: The antigen is unknown.

The V and J ends lost 6 bases and 2 bases respectively, with 13 bases between them. Per the germline V gene, CDR1 is SQVTM and CDR2 is ANQGSEA. This CDR3 has 14 residues. This TCR came from a woman in her sixties or seventies in good health. The sequenced sample consisted of blood. V gene TRBV29-1 combines with J gene TRBJ2-2, with a tentative D call TRBD1 (5 bases). CDR3 sequence (DNA): TGCAGCGTCCGGGCGCAGGGAAACACCGGGGAGCTGTTTTTT. This translates into CSVRAQGNTGELFF.